This T cell receptor beta chain came from a study of siplizumab effects on memory and regulatory T cells. Of note for this clone: Its specificity is not known.

Study-wide findings and caveats: Unstimulated subsets contained matches for only a minor fraction of alloreactive clones. Suppressive capability of dividing Tregs from siplizumab cultures went unverified.

This CDR3 comprises 13 residues. The germline CDR1 and CDR2 sequences are MGHDK and SYGVNS. The germline V and J ends were trimmed by 4 bases and 4 bases, with 11 bases remaining between them. The study assayed approximately 100,000 TCR templates per sample. Here immunoSEQ multiplex PCR was the method, and the copy in TCRdb shows in-frame clones only, minus some. The sample records roughly 100,000 clones, 93% being singletons. This receptor was identified in a human donor in good health. The chain carries TRBV25-1 and TRBJ2-7; D is ambiguous. The sequenced sample was CD8+ T cells sorted from blood. Written as DNA, the CDR3 is TGTGCCAGCAGTGGCCCATTCCCTTACGAGCAGTACTTC. As protein: CASSGPFPYEQYF.